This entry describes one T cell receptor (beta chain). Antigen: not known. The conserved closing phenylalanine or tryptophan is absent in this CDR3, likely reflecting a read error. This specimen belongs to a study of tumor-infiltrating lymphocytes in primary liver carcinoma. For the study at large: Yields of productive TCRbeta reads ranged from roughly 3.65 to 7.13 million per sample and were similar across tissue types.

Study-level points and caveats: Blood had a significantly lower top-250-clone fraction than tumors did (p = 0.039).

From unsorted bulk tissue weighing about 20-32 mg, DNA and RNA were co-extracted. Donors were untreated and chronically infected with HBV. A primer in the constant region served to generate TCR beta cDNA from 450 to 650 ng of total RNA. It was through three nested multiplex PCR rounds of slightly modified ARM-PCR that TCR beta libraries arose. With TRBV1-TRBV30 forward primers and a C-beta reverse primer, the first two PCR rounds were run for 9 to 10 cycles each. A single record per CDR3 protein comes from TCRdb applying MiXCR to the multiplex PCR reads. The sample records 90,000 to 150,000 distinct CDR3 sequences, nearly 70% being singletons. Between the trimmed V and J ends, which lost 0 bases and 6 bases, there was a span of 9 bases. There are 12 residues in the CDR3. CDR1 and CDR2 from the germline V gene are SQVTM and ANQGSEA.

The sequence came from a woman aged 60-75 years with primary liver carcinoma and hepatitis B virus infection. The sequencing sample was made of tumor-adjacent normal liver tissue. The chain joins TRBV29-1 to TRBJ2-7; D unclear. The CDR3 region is CSVEDKGCEQYL. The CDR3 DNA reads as TGCAGCGTTGAAGATAAAGGCTGCGAGCAGTACCTC.